This T cell receptor (beta chain) was profiled in a study of blood T cell repertoires in COVID-19. CDR3 length equals 15 residues. V was pared by 2 bases and J by 3 bases, with 6 bases of the junction left unmatched. Germline CDR1 reads SEHNR; CDR2 reads FQNEAQ (reference sequence). Using immunoSEQ multiplex PCR, the repertoire was profiled, and TCRdb retains in-frame clones only, with some absent. The table has roughly 16,000 clones, 85% to 90% seen once. Sample: peripheral blood. The genes are TRBV7-9 and TRBJ2-5; 7 bases fit TRBD1. The clonotype comes from a woman of 80 years or more with COVID-19, enrolled during active disease. The DNA for the CDR3 is TGTGCCAGCAGCTTATTTGGGACAGTAAAAGAGACCCAGTACTTC. Its protein product is CASSLFGTVKETQYF.